Listed below are T cell receptor beta chains from one sample, sequenced in a study of blood T cell repertoires in COVID-19. This table comes from immunoSEQ multiplex PCR, and its TCRdb copy is limited to in-frame clones, with some not included. The repertoire holds 130,000 to 150,000 clones, about four fifths seen once, with about 7.5% in the top ten. What was sequenced was peripheral blood. The source is a human donor in a cohort sampled during active COVID-19. Each CDR3 is given with its conserved first and last residue. The D gene is left open where the match is weak. Where a row states a size, it is once, few, many or the class of an expanded clone; other rows omit it.

abundance	j_gene	d_gene	v_gene	CDR3aa	CDR3nt
once	TRBJ1-6	.	TRBV28	CASSLLNSPLHF	TGTGCCAGCAGTTTACTTAATTCACCCCTCCACTTT
once	TRBJ1-2	TRBD1	TRBV18	CASSPTGDYGYTF	TGTGCCAGCTCACCAACAGGGGACTATGGCTACACCTTC
.	TRBJ2-3	.	TRBV6-5	CASSYLRTTPDTQYF	TGTGCCAGCAGTTACTTGAGGACTACTCCGGATACGCAGTATTTT
.	TRBJ2-1	.	TRBV7-6	CASSLEVTRNNEQFF	TGTGCCAGCAGCTTAGAGGTGACTAGGAACAATGAGCAGTTCTTC
few	TRBJ2-3	TRBD2	TRBV2	CAIPGGGILF	TGTGCCATCCCTGGGGGGGGAATCCTATTT
.	TRBJ2-7	.	TRBV27	CASSPYSAGNYEQYF	TGTGCCAGCAGCCCTTACTCCGCGGGAAACTACGAGCAGTACTTC
few	TRBJ2-1	TRBD2	TRBV19	CASSSNSGNYNEQFF	TGTGCCAGTAGTAGCAATAGCGGGAACTACAATGAGCAGTTCTTC
.	TRBJ2-7	TRBD2	TRBV15	CATSRTRLAGVEQYF	TGTGCCACCAGCAGAACAAGACTAGCGGGAGTCGAGCAGTACTTC
.	TRBJ2-3	TRBD2	TRBV9	CASSVVPSGRSDTQYF	TGTGCCAGCAGCGTAGTCCCTAGCGGGAGGTCGGATACGCAGTATTTT
.	TRBJ2-5	TRBD2	TRBV7-6	CASSLEGGRGRETQYF	TGTGCCAGCAGCTTAGAGGGCGGGAGGGGAAGAGAGACCCAGTACTTC
.	TRBJ2-7	TRBD2	TRBV15	CATSSRGRTPYEQYF	TGTGCCACCAGCAGCCGCGGGAGGACCCCCTACGAGCAGTACTTC
.	TRBJ1-5	.	TRBV7-6	CASSLMGGNSNQPQHF	TGTGCCAGCAGCTTAATGGGAGGGAATAGCAATCAGCCCCAGCATTTT
.	TRBJ1-5	.	TRBV18	CASSPLGGLNQPQHF	TGTGCCAGCTCACCACTGGGGGGATTAAATCAGCCCCAGCATTTT
.	TRBJ1-4	TRBD1	TRBV5-1	CASSPPGTGNEKLFF	TGCGCCAGCAGCCCCCCCGGGACAGGGAATGAAAAACTGTTTTTT
once	TRBJ1-2	TRBD1	TRBV7-2	CASSLRGRGRRYGYTF	TGTGCCAGCAGCTTACGGGGCAGGGGGCGAAGGTATGGCTACACCTTC
once	TRBJ1-1	.	TRBV5-1	CASSLGNARAEAFF	TGCGCCAGCAGCTTGGGCAACGCGAGAGCTGAAGCTTTCTTT
.	TRBJ2-1	.	TRBV4-3	CASSQDKAAAQFF	TGCGCCAGCAGCCAAGATAAAGCGGCAGCTCAGTTCTTC
.	TRBJ1-5	.	TRBV7-2	CASSPDSLNQPQHF	TGTGCCAGCAGCCCTGACAGCCTCAATCAGCCCCAGCATTTT